The 26 T cell receptor beta chains below were found in one sample sequenced in a study of intratumoral heterogeneity in liver cancer. Data came from immunoSEQ multiplex PCR; TCRdb stores just in-frame clones and leaves some out. The table has about 20,000 clones, approximately 73% seen once. Sequenced material: tumor-adjacent normal tissue, taken before any cancer treatment. These TCRs come from a woman aged 70-85 years with hepatocellular carcinoma.

The chain joins TRBV15 to TRBJ1-5; 7 positions agree with TRBD1. V shed 3 bases and J 2 bases; nucleotides not matched to a gene: 13. CDR3 length equals 18 residues. The germline V gene encodes CDR1 LNHNV and CDR2 YYDKDF (reference sequence). CDR3 nucleotide sequence: TGTGCCACCAGCAGCGACAGGGCCGGAGCAGTGGGCAATCAGCCCCAGCATTTT. Its translation is CATSSDRAGAVGNQPQHF.

This clone was seen only a few times. The chain uses TRBV19 and TRBJ1-5, with D possibly TRBD1 on 6 matching bases. The CDR3 consists of 15 residues. V lost 4 bases to trimming and J lost 7 bases, with 17 bases between them. Germline V gives CDR1 LNHDA, CDR2 SQIVND (reference sequence). CDR3 in amino acids: CASSTGWGATQPQHF. Here the CDR3 DNA reads TGTGCCAGTAGTACGGGTTGGGGGGCGACGCAGCCCCAGCATTTT.

A few counts support this clone. The rearrangement uses TRBV3-1 (or the pseudogene TRBV3-2) and TRBJ2-5, with unresolved D. Germline V gene sequence: CDR1 LGHDT, CDR2 YNNKEL (reference sequence). This CDR3 contains 15 residues. Trimming pared 4 bases from V and 4 bases from J, leaving 16 bases between. The CDR3 spells CASSRRLGWLETQYF. In nucleotides, the CDR3 is TGTGCCAGCAGCCGCCGCCTCGGATGGTTAGAGACCCAGTACTTC.

The chain is built from TRBV9 and TRBJ2-7; 11 bases match TRBD2. The CDR3 length is 16 residues. V lost 4 bases, J lost 2 bases, and 8 bases stayed unmatched. CDR1 and CDR2 from the germline V gene are SGDLS and YYNGEE. CDR3 in amino acids: CASSPSSGRVPYEQYF. The CDR3 DNA sequence: TGTGCCAGCAGCCCAAGTAGCGGGAGGGTCCCCTACGAGCAGTACTTC. The whole variable domain, filled in from reference TRBV9 and TRBJ2-7, reads DSGVTQTPKHLITATGQRVTLRCSPRSGDLSVYWYQQSLDQGLQFLIQYYNGEERAKGNILERFSAQQFPDLHSELNLSSLELGDSALYFCASSPSSGRVPYEQYFGPGTRLTVT.

J is TRBJ1-4 and V is TRBV6-6; 7 bases align to TRBD1. CDR3 size: 16 residues. The V gene's germline CDR1 is MNHNY and CDR2 SVGAGI (reference sequence). J was trimmed by 6 bases and V by 2 bases; bases with no gene match: 9. The CDR3 sequence: CASSYTPTGADEKLFF. The CDR3 DNA is TGTGCCAGCAGTTACACGCCTACAGGGGCGGATGAAAAACTGTTTTTT.

This chain links TRBV7-8 with TRBJ2-3, with no clear D. CDR3 length: 15 amino acids. Germline V CDR1 and CDR2: SGHVS, FQNEAQ. V lost 4 bases to trimming and J lost 1 base, with 12 bases between them. The CDR3 DNA follows: TGTGCCAGCAGCTCAGTACAGAGCCGCACAGATACGCAGTATTTT. Translated: CASSSVQSRTDTQYF.

J is TRBJ2-5 and V is TRBV6-5; 10 nucleotides match TRBD2. The V and J ends lost 5 bases and 5 bases, in that order; junction bases with no gene match: 8. The CDR3 contains 15 residues. Looked up from germline, CDR1 is MNHEY and CDR2 is SVGAGI. The CDR3 loop reads CASSQELAGLETQYF. The CDR3 DNA follows: TGTGCCAGCAGTCAGGAACTAGCGGGACTGGAGACCCAGTACTTC.

A few counts support this clone. The chain carries TRBV28 and TRBJ1-1, with D possibly TRBD1 on 6 matching bases. The CDR3 has 19 residues. The germline gives CDR1 MDHEN, CDR2 SYDVKM. Trimming pared 5 bases from V and 1 base from J, leaving 26 bases between. The CDR3 coding sequence is TGTGCCAGCAGTCCCCCCCGGACAGTTGTAGGTGAGTCGAACACTGAAGCTTTCTTT. Translation: CASSPPRTVVGESNTEAFF. The entire variable domain, with the rest obtained from reference TRBV28 and TRBJ1-1, is as follows: DVKVTQSSRYLVKRTGEKVFLECVQDMDHENMFWYRQDPGLGLRLIYFSYDVKMKEKGDIPEGYSVSREKKERFSLILESASTNQTSMYLCASSPPRTVVGESNTEAFFGQGTRLTVV.

The chain recombines TRBV5-1 with TRBJ2-1; 10 nucleotides line up with TRBD1. Germline CDR1 is SGHRS and CDR2 is YFSETQ. The CDR3 sequence is 16 residues long. V lost 2 bases and J lost 6; bases outside the gene matches: 8. The CDR3 is CASSFSGRTGGNEQFF. The CDR3 nucleotides read TGCGCCAGCAGCTTCTCTGGCCGGACAGGGGGCAATGAGCAGTTCTTC.

This chain links TRBV11-3 with TRBJ2-6, with D uncertain. The V gene lost 4 bases and the J gene lost 1 base, with 8 bases spanning the gap. Germline assignment: CDR1 SGHNT and CDR2 YENEEA. This CDR3 spans 15 amino acids. In nucleotides, the CDR3 is TGTGCCAGCAGCTCTAAAACTTCTGGGGCCAACGTCCTGACTTTC. Its translation is CASSSKTSGANVLTF.

The chain links TRBV5-1 to TRBJ2-5, with 10 bases lining up with TRBD2. Germline-derived CDR1 and CDR2 are SGHRS and YFSETQ. The CDR3 consists of 15 residues. V shed 3 bases and J 0 bases; nucleotides not matched to a gene: 2. CDR3 in DNA: TGCGCCAGCAGCTCGACTAGCGGGTACCAAGAGACCCAGTACTTC. Translation: CASSSTSGYQETQYF.

The chain carries TRBV19 and TRBJ1-1, with D tentatively TRBD1 (6 bases). V lost 1 base and J 0 bases, leaving 15 bases between the germline ends. The germline CDR1 and CDR2 sequences are LNHDA and SQIVND (reference sequence). The CDR3 loop spans 17 amino acids. The chain's CDR3 is CASSIGFGGGMNTEAFF. The CDR3 DNA sequence: TGTGCCAGTAGTATAGGATTTGGGGGCGGCATGAACACTGAAGCTTTCTTT. The whole variable domain, remainder taken from reference TRBV19 and TRBJ1-1, is DGGITQSPKYLFRKEGQNVTLSCEQNLNHDAMYWYRQDPGQGLRLIYYSQIVNDFQKGDIAEGYSVSREKKESFPLTVTSAQKNPTAFYLCASSIGFGGGMNTEAFFGQGTRLTVV.

This chain links TRBV4-1 with TRBJ2-5; D could derive from TRBD1 or TRBD2 (6 bases each). The CDR3 runs to 15 residues. V lost 4 bases and J 7 bases, leaving 19 bases between the germline ends. The germline V gene has CDR1 MGHRA and CDR2 YSYEKL. The DNA for the CDR3 is TGCGCCAGCAGCCCACTCCAAGGGGGGCAGGGGACCCAGTACTTC. Translating it yields CASSPLQGGQGTQYF.

The chain joins TRBV9 to TRBJ1-5, with a weak D call TRBD1 (5 bases). The V gene's germline CDR1 is SGDLS and CDR2 YYNGEE. V was shortened by 0 bases and J by 4 bases, with 11 bases between the two germline ends. This CDR3 region has 15 residues. The CDR3 bases are TGTGCCAGCAGCGTAGGGGCAGGGTTGAATCAGCCCCAGCATTTT. Protein product: CASSVGAGLNQPQHF. Full variable domain (rest looked up from reference TRBV9 and TRBJ1-5): DSGVTQTPKHLITATGQRVTLRCSPRSGDLSVYWYQQSLDQGLQFLIQYYNGEERAKGNILERFSAQQFPDLHSELNLSSLELGDSALYFCASSVGAGLNQPQHFGDGTRLSIL.

This clone was found a few times. The rearrangement joins TRBV4-2 to TRBJ1-4; D is uncertain. Germline values: CDR1 LGHNA, CDR2 YNFKEQ. Trimming stripped 3 bases from V and 0 bases from J, with 11 bases between. This CDR3 is 16 amino acids long. The CDR3 spells CASSQAESATNEKLFF. CDR3 sequence (DNA): TGTGCCAGCAGCCAGGCCGAGAGTGCAACTAATGAAAAACTGTTTTTT.

This clone was seen a few times. The chain couples TRBV9 to TRBJ2-1; weak D call: TRBD2 (6 bases). Trimming removed 6 bases at V and 9 bases at J, with 13 bases between. This CDR3 comprises 12 residues. CDR1 is SGDLS and CDR2 is YYNGEE in the germline V gene. The CDR3 region is CASTVLGGEQFF. In DNA form, the CDR3 reads TGTGCCAGCACCGTGTTGGGGGGTGAGCAGTTCTTC.

V and J are TRBV5-1 and TRBJ2-3; the match to TRBD2 covers 8 bases. Germline V gene lookup returns CDR1 SGHRS and CDR2 YFSETQ. The CDR3 has 17 residues. After removal of 5 bases from V and 3 bases from J, the junction contained 14 bases not matched to a gene. CDR3 nucleotides: TGCGCCAGCAGGGTCCTATCAAGCGGGAGAGGGACAGATACGCAGTATTTT. This gives the protein CASRVLSSGRGTDTQYF.

In nucleotides, the CDR3 is TGTGCCAGCAGCTTTCAAGGGACTAGCGGGAGGGTCCCAGATACGCAGTATTTT. Protein sequence: CASSFQGTSGRVPDTQYF. V usage is TRBV5-5 and J usage is TRBJ2-3; 16 bases match TRBD2. The CDR3 is 18 amino acids. V dropped 2 bases and J dropped 4; count of bases not matched to a gene: 7. Germline V gene sequence: CDR1 SGHKS, CDR2 YYEKEE (reference sequence).

This clone was detected only once. The chain's CDR3 is CASTVGDEQYF. The CDR3 region has the DNA TGTGCCAGCACTGTGGGCGACGAGCAGTACTTC. The V call is TRBV25-1, the J call TRBJ2-7; no clear D gene. CDR1 and CDR2 from the germline V gene are MGHDK and SYGVNS. CDR3 length equals 11 residues. The V end was cut by 7 bases, the J end by 5 bases, with 9 bases between.

The J gene is TRBJ1-3, the V gene TRBV30; no definite D call. Germline values: CDR1 GTSNPN, CDR2 SVGIG (reference sequence). V lost 7 bases, J lost 0 bases, and 10 bases lay in between. The CDR3 is made up of 13 amino acids. CDR3 amino acids: CAFGSYSGNTIYF. In DNA form, the CDR3 reads TGTGCCTTTGGCTCCTACTCTGGAAACACCATATATTTT.

V and J are TRBV5-4 and TRBJ2-5; the D gene is possibly TRBD2 (5 bases). V was shortened by 1 base and J by 2 bases, with 6 bases between the two germline ends. Germline CDR1 SGHNT, CDR2 YYREEE (reference sequence). The CDR3 consists of 13 residues. The CDR3 loop reads CASSLWRQETQYF. The CDR3 bases are TGTGCCAGCAGCTTGTGGAGGCAAGAGACCCAGTACTTC.

This chain connects TRBV5-6 to TRBJ2-3; the match to TRBD2 covers 13 bases. V was pared by 4 bases and J by 1 base, with 9 bases of the junction left unmatched. The CDR3 sequence is 18 residues long. Per germline, CDR1 SGHDT and CDR2 YYEEEE. CDR3 nucleotides: TGTGCCAGCAGCCACTTACTAGCGGGAGGGTCTGGCACAGATACGCAGTATTTT. Amino acids: CASSHLLAGGSGTDTQYF.

The V call is TRBV28, the J call TRBJ2-7; 7 bases fit TRBD2. In germline, CDR1 is MDHEN, CDR2 SYDVKM. This CDR3 has 15 residues. The trim removed 5 bases at V and 2 bases at J, leaving 9 bases unmatched. CDR3 loop: CASSPASGNAYEQYF. CDR3 sequence (DNA): TGTGCCAGCAGTCCCGCTAGCGGAAACGCCTACGAGCAGTACTTC.

The rearrangement joins TRBV3-1 (or the pseudogene TRBV3-2) to TRBJ2-7; D is possibly TRBD2 (5 bases). The V gene's germline CDR1 is LGHDT and CDR2 YNNKEL (reference sequence). Trimming took off 1 base at V and 6 bases at J, with 10 bases between the two ends. The CDR3 loop spans 13 amino acids. In DNA, the CDR3 is TGTGCCAGCAGCCAAGGGGGAGTGGGCGAGCAGTACTTC. Protein sequence: CASSQGGVGEQYF.

The table lists this clone with a few counts. The chain carries TRBV19 and TRBJ2-2; no reliable D call. Trimming removed 1 base from V and 1 base from J, with 7 bases in between. Per the germline V gene, CDR1 is LNHDA and CDR2 is SQIVND (reference sequence). The CDR3 is 15 residues long. CDR3 residues: CASSIGQLNTGELFF. CDR3 in DNA: TGTGCCAGTAGTATAGGTCAGCTGAACACCGGGGAGCTGTTTTTT.

V is TRBV28 and J is TRBJ2-3, with 7 bases matching TRBD2. The CDR3 consists of 15 residues. Germline V lookup: CDR1 MDHEN, CDR2 SYDVKM. With 3 bases clipped from V and 4 bases from J, the junction kept 7 bases outside the gene matches. The CDR3 region has the DNA TGTGCCAGCAGTTTGGCGGGAGTGGTCCCAGATACGCAGTATTTT. Amino acids: CASSLAGVVPDTQYF.